This TCR beta chain was captured in a study of cytomegalovirus exposure and HLA in healthy donors (dated by TCRdb to 2016 to 2017). Regarding the research as a whole: An earlier analysis of 587 of the donors reported 250 to 350 Gb of sequence data and approximately 120 million unique TCR beta sequences obtained from 180 million or so T cells. Among over 350 genotyped donors of the cohort, an average of about 240,000 unique TCR beta nucleotide sequences were sequenced per donor, roughly a sixth of them non-productive. HLA typing included class I and class II loci at four-digit resolution. All discovery cohort repertoires had been generated on a single sequencing platform. The study was designed to test whether signatures of past pathogen exposure could be identified by cataloging public T cell receptors. High-throughput TCR immunosequencing, statistical association of individual TCRs with disease status, and machine learning were combined to predict cytomegalovirus infection status. Along with the roughly 700-subject first cohort, a separate validation cohort of some 130 different subjects was used. The genetic ancestry cluster associated with self-reported Caucasian donors included roughly 84% of the 398 genotyped donors. A later genetic analysis took genome-wide SNP genotypes for about 55% of the roughly 700 donors and used that subset as a discovery cohort. Donor age, sex, ethnicity and CMV serostatus were compiled alongside the repertoire data. The study profiled the T cell repertoires of under 700 subjects by immunosequencing and related them to cytomegalovirus serostatus. About 320 gigabases of sequencing data and tens of millions of unique TCR sequences were included in an early release covering around 600 HLA-typed donors. About five DR-DQ haplotypes were treated as single units for association and clustering because of strong linkage in the cohort. To study patterns of TCR occurrence, a later analysis re-analyzed previously published TCR beta repertoires from around 670 donors and added high-resolution HLA genotyping. The later analysis used no new phenotypic data to find candidate immune exposures, relying instead on TCR beta sequences and their occurrence across donors. The number of donors typed differed by locus, with 629-630 for A, B, C, DRB1 and DQB1, 522 for DQA1, over 600 for DPA1, and about 450 for DPB1. In an earlier analysis of 550 to 700 of the donors, high-throughput TCR beta sequencing was used to judge whether each TCR beta V gene segment behaved as functional or pseudogenic.

The study at large found these results: Because counts were too low, roughly 18 rarely observed V segments, including chromosome 9 orphons, were left out of the earlier analysis of roughly 600 of the donors. Strong co-occurrence of HLA alleles, especially DR and DQ, made assigning TCR associations to individual alleles difficult. Some IMGT-functional V segments, including TRBV6-2 and TRBV6-3, could not be told apart with the 87-base-pair reads, so those segments were excluded. A later genetic analysis reported fewer N-insertions in productive TCRs among donors in an Asian-associated ancestry cluster than the 666-donor mean. Broadly in line with IMGT annotations, most TCR beta V segments showed up in productive rearrangements about 90% or about 30% of the time in an earlier analysis of about 500 of the donors. A later analysis associated 16,951 TCR beta sequences with specific HLA alleles at a false discovery rate of 0.05. Several of the top co-occurrence clusters appeared to be linked to parvovirus B19, influenza, CMV and Epstein-Barr virus, according to a later analysis. In a later analysis, the rate of TCR association differed among HLA loci, with DRB1 alleles having the most associated TCRs and HLA-C alleles having the fewest. Compared with equally common non-associated chains, HLA-associated TCR beta chains in a later analysis were more clonally expanded and had lower generation probabilities. A further reported finding was that TCR beta sequences accurately predicted the HLA-A and HLA-B alleles for most subjects in the first cohort. Because some donors lacked HLA typing at each locus, the association tests relied only on the typed subset. Only TCR beta chains were sequenced in this cohort, and the absence of alpha or paired-chain data limited detectable features. Most TCR sequences were observed very rarely across donors, whereas some public TCRs were present in many individuals. In a later genetic analysis, a missense DCLRE1C variant was associated with V-gene and J-gene trimming of TCR beta chains, and the association was replicated in an independent cohort. It was suggested by the authors that the approach could potentially be generalized to other disease states and immunological phenotypes. According to a later analysis, most CMV-associated TCR beta chains appeared to be HLA-restricted, and the HLA associations seemed to be driven largely by CMV exposure. Linkage disequilibrium might explain the correlated functional status among segregating V segments, but an unknown experimental factor could not be ruled out. The only immune exposure information available for the cohort was CMV serostatus. Cytomegalovirus status was reported to be diagnosed by the classifier with high specificity and sensitivity in both the original and validation cohorts. Three of the identified cytomegalovirus-associated TCR beta chains were confirmed in vitro to be specific for cytomegalovirus antigens. The presence/absence analyses assumed that sequencing depth was roughly uniform across donors, and that assumption may not be true. A cluster of highly shared sequence variants was judged likely to represent a technical artifact of the sequencing pipeline. The study listed approximately 150 TCR beta chains as associated with cytomegalovirus.

CDR1 and CDR2, per the germline V gene (reference sequence), are SEHNR and FQNEAQ. CDR3 length: 14 amino acids, cysteine to phenylalanine. The sequence is cut down to CDR3 DNA, 42 bases in frame from base 1. V is shortened by 8 bases, J by 4 bases, and the region joining them spans 15 bases. In total, roughly 670 healthy bone marrow donors made up the cohort. At the time of sampling, every cohort member was nominally healthy, though immune exposures that went unrecorded were likely present. The donor tested CMV seropositive, placing the donor among the 290 or so seropositive members of the cohort. A peripheral blood sample was provided by each donor, and peripheral blood mononuclear cells were used for TCR beta sequencing. The Qiagen DNeasy Blood Extraction Kit was used to extract genomic DNA from the blood cell samples. To prepare the library, the immunoSEQ multiplex PCR assay was applied. A mixture of 60 forward primers for TCR Vbeta segments and 13 reverse primers for TCR Jbeta segments was used in the multiplex PCR. The CDR3 region of rearranged TCR beta genes was amplified from genomic DNA with a multiplex PCR assay. The Illumina HiSeq System was used to sequence the amplified TCR beta libraries as 87-base-pair reads. Per the authors' processing: A later analysis tallied 75 million to 95 million unique TCR beta chains across the 666 repertoires, and some 10 million of those chains were shared by two or more donors. Raw reads were error-corrected and collapsed into unique sequences with a nearest-neighbor algorithm that merged closely related sequences to remove PCR and sequencing errors. CDR3 sequences were aligned to IMGT reference sequences to assign V, D and J gene segments. For a sequence to be retained, a match of at least six nucleotides to both a V gene segment and a J gene segment was required. Rearrangements were called productive when the CDR3 lacked stop codons and stayed in frame with V and J; all others were non-productive. Following IMGT convention, CDR3 was defined as the stretch from the second conserved V-encoded cysteine to the conserved J-encoded phenylalanine. In an earlier analysis of approximately 590 of the donors, sequences lacking an unambiguous match to a single V gene segment were excluded. An earlier analysis of fewer than 750 of the donors classified V segments as functional when productive rearrangements were above 56.7% and as segregating when the standard deviation between donors was above 5%. A statistical classification framework was built to diagnose cytomegalovirus status from the catalog of TCR beta chain sequences. In a later analysis, V and J genes were assigned by comparing TCR nucleotide sequences against IMGT/GENE-DB human TR gene sequences. Using the TCRdist pipeline, a later analysis assigned CDR3 sequences along with most-parsimonious VDJ recombination scenarios. In a later analysis, every TCR beta chain was defined by the combination of its CDR3 amino acid sequence and its V-gene family, and reads without a unique V-gene family were dropped. In a later analysis, several hundred highly shared, low-generation-probability nucleotide sequences were removed to address suspected cross-contamination and a sequencing artifact. A later analysis calculated a clonal expansion index for each public chain from normalized within-repertoire ranks of inferred template counts. Generation probabilities in a later analysis came from a VDJ recombination model fitted to out-of-frame rearrangements, and those results were checked against IGoR. In a later analysis, TCR-TCR, TCR-HLA and TCR-CMV co-occurrence was scored with hypergeometric tests, and a repertoire-size bias correction was applied to TCR pairs. In a later analysis, false discovery rates were estimated by permuting HLA or CMV assignments 20 times. In a later analysis, co-occurring TCRs were grouped with DBSCAN, and TCRdist sequence similarity was added when clustering was performed within HLA-allele-positive subsets. For co-occurrence clustering, repertoires with fewer than 30,000 or more than 120,000 public chains were excluded, along with roughly five repertoires with anomalous nucleotide sharing. In its TCRdb copy, this immuneACCESS table keeps in-frame sequences only and misses some clones. Where compared with another copy, unresolved V genes explain less than half of these, and the others have no known cause. V, J and clone size were drawn from that table, and D and trimming were deduced from the DNA. The sample table contains about 110,000 clones; only one count was recorded for roughly 84% of them. Roughly 5.6% of the sample is held by the ten biggest clonotypes.

With regard to this clone: It has no known antigen specificity. No much larger clone exists at a distance of one base, and base qualities are not known.

The receptor's source is a man aged 25 to 40 in good health and CMV-seropositive. The material sequenced was PBMCs. The chain was built from TRBV7-9 and TRBJ2-1, and perhaps TRBD2 as D gene, on 7 matching bases. CDR3 reads: CASEGGASYNEQFF. The sequenced DNA is TGTGCCAGCGAGGGGGGGGCCAGTTACAATGAGCAGTTCTTC.